The 15 T cell receptor beta chains below come from one sample, sequenced in a study of cytomegalovirus exposure and HLA in healthy donors. The PCR used 60 Vbeta and 13 Jbeta primers. The table came from immunoSEQ multiplex PCR; TCRdb's copy has only in-frame clones and leaves some out. The sample shows about 110,000 clones, 80% to 90% of them seen only once. The sequenced sample was PBMCs. Receptors were obtained from a man aged 50 or older in good health and CMV-seronegative.

The chain has TRBV7-6 and TRBJ2-6; no firm D call. The CDR3 loop spans 15 amino acids. CDR1 and CDR2 from the germline V gene are SGHVS and FNYEAQ. V dropped 1 base and J dropped 0 bases, with 4 bases sitting between them. The CDR3 reads CASSLDHSGANVLTF. The CDR3 nucleotides read TGTGCCAGCAGCTTAGATCACTCTGGGGCCAACGTCCTGACTTTC.

This clone was seen more than once but under ten times. V gene TRBV6-5 combines with J gene TRBJ1-1, with TRBD1 as a possible D gene (6 bases). Germline loops: CDR1 MNHEY, CDR2 SVGAGI. This CDR3 has 14 residues. Trimming left V 2 bases short and J 8 bases short, with 15 bases between. The CDR3 loop reads CASSYRGQSAEAFF. The CDR3 nucleotides read TGTGCCAGCAGTTACAGGGGACAATCGGCCGAAGCTTTCTTT.

A remark on this clone: Additional DNA sequences in this sample encode the identical CDR3. This chain uses TRBV11-2 with TRBJ2-3; D not certain. This CDR3 is 12 amino acids long. The germline CDR1 and CDR2 sequences are SGHAT and FQNNGV. Trimming pared 5 bases from V and 4 bases from J, leaving 7 bases between. The CDR3 spells CASSPVADTQYF. The DNA for the CDR3 is TGTGCCAGCAGCCCCGTTGCAGATACGCAGTATTTT. The full variable domain, completed using reference TRBV11-2 and TRBJ2-3, is EAGVAQSPRYKIIEKRQSVAFWCNPISGHATLYWYQQILGQGPKLLIQFQNNGVVDDSQLPKDRFSAERLKGVDSTLKIQPAKLEDSAVYLCASSPVADTQYFGPGTRLTVL.

The V call is TRBV19, the J call TRBJ2-2; D is possibly TRBD2 (7 bases). Germline values: CDR1 LNHDA, CDR2 SQIVND (reference sequence). This CDR3 is built from 20 residues. V lost 4 bases to trimming and J lost 6 bases, with 30 bases between them. The CDR3 DNA follows: TGTGCCAGTAGTACACGATCTACAGGGCTCGAGCGGGGAATCGCCGGGGAGCTGTTTTTT. This gives the protein CASSTRSTGLERGIAGELFF.

V and J are TRBV6-1 and TRBJ1-1, with D tentatively TRBD1 (5 bases). This CDR3 comprises 13 residues. Germline V gene sequence: CDR1 MNHNS, CDR2 SASEGT. Trimming cost V 5 bases and J 3 bases, with 10 bases left between them. The DNA for the CDR3 is TGTGCCAGCAGTCCACAGGTTTACACTGAAGCTTTCTTT. The encoded protein is CASSPQVYTEAFF.

The chain carries TRBV2 and TRBJ2-2; 7 bases match TRBD2. Unmatched junction bases numbered 10, after V lost 1 base and J lost 2 bases. The CDR3 contains 18 residues. Looked up from germline, CDR1 is SNHLY and CDR2 is FYNNEI. The CDR3: CASSEEWVGGINTGELFF. DNA of the CDR3: TGTGCCAGCAGTGAAGAGTGGGTGGGGGGGATCAACACCGGGGAGCTGTTTTTT.

This clone was observed a few times. This chain connects TRBV14 to TRBJ1-1, with D perhaps matching TRBD1 (6 bases). Germline CDR1 reads SGHDN; CDR2 reads FVKESK. The V gene lost 2 bases and the J gene lost 11 bases, with 12 bases spanning the gap. The CDR3 is 12 amino acids. Written as DNA, the CDR3 is TGTGCCAGCAGCCAAAACAGGGCCGAGGCTTTCTTT. Amino acid sequence: CASSQNRAEAFF.

J is TRBJ1-5 and V is TRBV30, with unresolved D. Germline values: CDR1 GTSNPN, CDR2 SVGIG (reference sequence). V was clipped by 5 bases and J by 3 bases, with 11 bases between them. The CDR3 sequence is 13 residues long. In nucleotides, the CDR3 is TGTGCCTGGCGTGGAGGGAACAATCAGCCCCAGCATTTT. Amino acids: CAWRGGNNQPQHF. Full variable domain (rest looked up from reference TRBV30 and TRBJ1-5): SQTIHQWPATLVQPVGSPLSLECTVEGTSNPNLYWYRQAAGRGLQLLFYSVGIGQISSEVPQNLSASRPQDRQFILSSKKLLLSDSGFYLCAWRGGNNQPQHFGDGTRLSIL.

The chain uses TRBV9 and TRBJ2-2; 7 bases match TRBD1. This CDR3 spans 15 amino acids. Germline V gene lookup returns CDR1 SGDLS and CDR2 YYNGEE. The J segment lost 5 bases and the V segment lost 3 bases, leaving 7 bases of the junction unmatched. DNA of the CDR3: TGTGCCAGCAGCGCACGACAGGGCTGGACCGGGGAGCTGTTTTTT. Translating gives CASSARQGWTGELFF. Together with reference TRBV9 and TRBJ2-2, the CDR3 gives the full variable domain: DSGVTQTPKHLITATGQRVTLRCSPRSGDLSVYWYQQSLDQGLQFLIQYYNGEERAKGNILERFSAQQFPDLHSELNLSSLELGDSALYFCASSARQGWTGELFFGEGSRLTVL.

V and J are TRBV25-1 and TRBJ2-1, with D perhaps matching TRBD1 (6 bases). The germline V gene encodes CDR1 MGHDK and CDR2 SYGVNS. The CDR3 has 14 amino acids. Trimming left V 8 bases short and J 3 bases short, with 14 bases between. CDR3 amino acids: CASLDDRIYNEQFF. The CDR3 region has the DNA TGTGCCAGCCTTGATGACAGGATCTACAATGAGCAGTTCTTC.

The chain joins TRBV10-3 to TRBJ1-1, with D tentatively TRBD1 (6 bases). The V end lost 6 bases, the J end lost 1 base, and 12 bases lay between the germline ends. The length of the CDR3 is 14 residues. Germline values: CDR1 ENHRY, CDR2 SYGVKD. The CDR3 DNA follows: TGTGCCATCAGGAAGGGACAAGAGAACACTGAAGCTTTCTTT. Protein product: CAIRKGQENTEAFF.

The chain carries TRBV6-4 and TRBJ1-1; D not certain. This CDR3 is built from 14 residues. Germline assignment: CDR1 MRHNA and CDR2 SNTAGT. Trimming shortened V by 0 bases and J by 2 bases, and 7 bases separated the two germline ends. CDR3 residues: CASSDSSRNTEAFF. The CDR3 bases are TGTGCCAGCAGTGACTCCTCCAGAAACACTGAAGCTTTCTTT.

The V gene is TRBV7-9, the J gene TRBJ1-5, with a possible D match to TRBD1 (6 bases). CDR3 length equals 16 residues. V dropped 5 bases and J dropped 0 bases, with 14 bases sitting between them. CDR1 is SEHNR, CDR2 FQNEAQ, per germline (reference sequence). CDR3 DNA sequence: TGTGCCAGCAGCCCACTCACAGGGACTAGCAATCAGCCCCAGCATTTT. It encodes CASSPLTGTSNQPQHF.

This chain joins TRBV28 and TRBJ2-1; 9 bases match TRBD2. Trimming removed 8 bases from V and 6 bases from J; junction bases left unmatched: 11. CDR1 and CDR2 (germline): MDHEN, SYDVKM. CDR3 length: 15 residues. The CDR3 sequence: CASSQGGGAFNEQFF. CDR3 sequence (DNA): TGTGCCAGCTCCCAGGGCGGGGGGGCCTTCAATGAGCAGTTCTTC.

The chain is built from TRBV11-2 and TRBJ1-2; weak D call: TRBD1 (5 bases). The CDR3 is 15 residues long. Trimming took 4 bases from V and 7 from J, leaving 19 bases between them. Germline CDR1 is SGHAT and CDR2 is FQNNGV. CDR3 residues: CASSSLRGGARGYTF. The CDR3 DNA follows: TGTGCCAGCAGCTCCTTGCGCGGGGGAGCGCGTGGCTACACCTTC. The entire variable domain, with the rest obtained from reference TRBV11-2 and TRBJ1-2, is as follows: EAGVAQSPRYKIIEKRQSVAFWCNPISGHATLYWYQQILGQGPKLLIQFQNNGVVDDSQLPKDRFSAERLKGVDSTLKIQPAKLEDSAVYLCASSSLRGGARGYTFGSGTRLTVV.